What follows are 20 T cell receptor beta chains derived from one specimen sequenced in a study of shared clonotypes between healthy human individuals. Assay: immunoSEQ multiplex PCR; the TCRdb copy retains only in-frame clones and omits some. The profile shows some 320,000 clones, about nine tenths of them singletons. Sequenced input: memory CD8+ T cells sorted from blood. Stated subset: CD45RO+ cells pooled with CCR7-negative TemRA cells. Source of these receptors: a man younger than 35 in good health.

CDR3: CASSSDRSGTHYEQYF. The CDR3, as DNA: TGTGCCAGCAGCTCAGACCGTAGCGGAACCCACTACGAGCAGTACTTC. The chain joins TRBV11-2 to TRBJ2-7; D is possibly TRBD2 (6 bases). The V gene's germline CDR1 is SGHAT and CDR2 FQNNGV. V was shortened by 4 bases and J by 3 bases, with 19 bases between the two germline ends. This CDR3 is built from 16 residues. Full variable domain (outside the CDR3, taken from reference TRBV11-2 and TRBJ2-7): EAGVAQSPRYKIIEKRQSVAFWCNPISGHATLYWYQQILGQGPKLLIQFQNNGVVDDSQLPKDRFSAERLKGVDSTLKIQPAKLEDSAVYLCASSSDRSGTHYEQYFGPGTRLTVT.

This clone was recorded only once. The chain is built from TRBV6-5 and TRBJ1-1, with D possibly being TRBD1 (6 bases). Germline CDR1 and CDR2: MNHEY and SVGAGI. CDR3 size: 14 residues. Trimming left V 8 bases short and J 3 bases short, with 16 bases between. The DNA for the CDR3 is TGTGCCAGCGTCGATGGGGGGGCCTACACTGAAGCTTTCTTT. Translation gives CASVDGGAYTEAFF.

This rearrangement joins TRBV10-3 to TRBJ1-5; 7 bases match TRBD1. Per germline, CDR1 ENHRY and CDR2 SYGVKD. The CDR3 has 16 amino acids. The junction had 16 bases not matched to a gene; V was cut back by 3 bases and J by 11 bases. This chain's CDR3 is CAISEKQGRASKSQHF. The CDR3 coding sequence is TGTGCCATCAGTGAAAAACAGGGGAGGGCATCAAAATCCCAGCATTTT.

The rearrangement joins TRBV28 to TRBJ2-1; D ambiguous. CDR1 is MDHEN and CDR2 is SYDVKM in the germline V gene. V was pared by 3 bases and J by 7 bases, with 7 bases between. This CDR3 is built from 12 residues. CDR3 amino acids: CASSLGWNEQFF. CDR3 DNA: TGTGCCAGCAGTTTGGGTTGGAATGAGCAGTTCTTC.

J is TRBJ2-7 and V is TRBV2, with D perhaps being TRBD1 or TRBD2 (6 bases each). Germline V gives CDR1 SNHLY, CDR2 FYNNEI. Trimming pared 3 bases from V and 5 bases from J, leaving 14 bases between. CDR3 length: 14 residues. In DNA, the CDR3 is TGTGCCAGCAGTGACGACGGGGGCGTAAACGAGCAGTACTTC. This encodes CASSDDGGVNEQYF.

This chain joins TRBV5-6 and TRBJ2-7; 11 bases fit TRBD2. CDR3 length: 16 amino acids. Germline-derived CDR1 and CDR2 are SGHDT and YYEEEE. V gave up 2 bases and J gave up 3 bases; unmatched junction bases: 7. The CDR3 region has the DNA TGTGCCAGCAGCTTCGCTTCTAGCGGGAGGTTCTACGAGCAGTACTTC. As protein: CASSFASSGRFYEQYF.

The J gene is TRBJ1-1, the V gene TRBV29-1; 7 nucleotides match TRBD1. Germline V gives CDR1 SQVTM, CDR2 ANQGSEA. This CDR3 contains 13 residues. V trimming: 3 bases; J trimming: 6 bases; junction bases outside the gene matches: 7. CDR3 sequence: CSVETGRTPEAFF. The CDR3 DNA follows: TGCAGCGTTGAGACAGGGAGGACCCCTGAAGCTTTCTTT. Full variable domain (rest looked up from reference TRBV29-1 and TRBJ1-1): SAVISQKPSRDICQRGTSLTIQCQVDSQVTMMFWYRQQPGQSLTLIATANQGSEATYESGFVIDKFPISRPNLTFSTLTVSNMSPEDSSIYLCSVETGRTPEAFFGQGTRLTVV.

The V call is TRBV6-1, the J call TRBJ1-2; tentatively, D is TRBD1 (5 bases). This CDR3 comprises 13 residues. Trimming removed 9 bases at V and 4 bases at J, with 15 bases between. Germline assignment: CDR1 MNHNS and CDR2 SASEGT. CDR3 loop: CASLHRGAYGYTF. CDR3 coding DNA: TGTGCCAGTCTCCATCGGGGCGCCTATGGCTACACCTTC.

This clone showed up just a few times. This chain links TRBV19 with TRBJ2-1; no firm D call. The germline CDR1 and CDR2 sequences are LNHDA and SQIVND (reference sequence). Trimming pared 1 base from V and 6 bases from J, leaving 4 bases between. The CDR3 is 12 amino acids. Here the CDR3 reads CASSIAANEQFF. Written as DNA, the CDR3 is TGTGCCAGTAGTATAGCAGCCAATGAGCAGTTCTTC.

This chain connects TRBV6-5 to TRBJ1-5, with D unclear. Per germline, CDR1 MNHEY and CDR2 SVGAGI. The CDR3 is made up of 14 amino acids. The V end lost 6 bases, the J end lost 9 bases, and 18 bases lay between the germline ends. CDR3 amino acids: CASSIGPFSPPQHF. The DNA for the CDR3 is TGTGCCAGCAGCATTGGACCTTTTTCCCCGCCCCAGCATTTT.

The sample holds one count of this clone. J is TRBJ2-7 and V is TRBV18; TRBD1 might be the D (6 bases). The CDR3 runs to 15 residues. The germline V gene encodes CDR1 KGHSH and CDR2 LQKENI. The V and J ends lost 3 bases and 7 bases respectively, with 19 bases between them. The CDR3 loop is CASSPLRDTFLEQYF. CDR3 DNA sequence: TGTGCCAGCTCACCCTTACGGGACACCTTTTTGGAGCAGTACTTC.

The chain's CDR3 is CASSTDTDTQYF. As DNA, the CDR3 is TGTGCCAGCAGTACCGACACAGATACGCAGTATTTT. The V and J genes are TRBV6-5 and TRBJ2-3; D is undetermined. The CDR3 sequence is 12 residues long. V dropped 5 bases and J dropped 2 bases, with 5 bases sitting between them. Germline V gene data show CDR1 as MNHEY and CDR2 as SVGAGI.

The V and J genes are TRBV7-9 and TRBJ2-7; TRBD1 or TRBD2 may be the D gene (5 bases each). The CDR3 has 12 residues. Germline CDR1 reads SEHNR; CDR2 reads FQNEAQ (reference sequence). V dropped 5 bases and J dropped 3 bases, with 8 bases sitting between them. As DNA, the CDR3 is TGTGCCAGCAGCCGGGACGACTACGAGCAGTACTTC. Protein product: CASSRDDYEQYF.

This chain uses TRBV18 with TRBJ1-2; no clear D gene. Trimming removed 2 bases from V and 6 bases from J, with 16 bases in between. CDR3 length: 15 amino acids. Germline loops: CDR1 KGHSH, CDR2 LQKENI. The CDR3 region has the DNA TGTGCCAGCTCACCATCCGCCTCAGAGCCGGATGGCTACACCTTC. Encoded protein: CASSPSASEPDGYTF. The full variable domain, completed using reference TRBV18 and TRBJ1-2, is NAGVMQNPRHLVRRRGQEARLRCSPMKGHSHVYWYRQLPEEGLKFMVYLQKENIIDESGMPKERFSAEFPKEGPSILRIQQVVRGDSAAYFCASSPSASEPDGYTFGSGTRLTVV.

The V and J genes are TRBV2 and TRBJ1-4; 8 nucleotides agree with TRBD1. The V gene's germline CDR1 is SNHLY and CDR2 FYNNEI. This CDR3 comprises 15 residues. J was trimmed by 1 base and V by 10 bases; bases with no gene match: 8. For the CDR3, the DNA is TGTGCCACCTTAGGACAGGGCAAAACTAATGAAAAACTGTTTTTT. As protein: CATLGQGKTNEKLFF.

This rearrangement joins TRBV6-5 to TRBJ2-7; D is tentatively TRBD1 or TRBD2 (5 bases each). V was clipped by 0 bases and J by 7 bases, with 13 bases between them. The germline V gene encodes CDR1 MNHEY and CDR2 SVGAGI. This CDR3 region has 14 residues. CDR3 in DNA: TGTGCCAGCAGTTACTCCGGGACCCCGTGGGAGCAGTACTTC. Translating it yields CASSYSGTPWEQYF.

This rearrangement joins TRBV7-9 to TRBJ2-1, with 8 bases matching TRBD2. The V gene end was trimmed by 6 bases and the J gene end by 4 bases; junction bases not matched to a gene: 8. This CDR3 contains 15 residues. Germline V gene lookup returns CDR1 SEHNR and CDR2 FQNEAQ (reference sequence). The CDR3 loop reads CASRAPREVYNEQFF. As DNA, the CDR3 is TGTGCCAGCAGAGCTCCGCGGGAGGTTTACAATGAGCAGTTCTTC.

V is TRBV5-6 and J is TRBJ2-7, with TRBD2 matching 9 bases. CDR3 length: 15 amino acids. With 0 bases clipped from V and 3 bases from J, the junction kept 4 bases outside the gene matches. CDR1 is SGHDT, CDR2 YYEEEE, per germline. The CDR3 region has the DNA TGTGCCAGCAGCTTGGTTGCGGGAGGGCTCTACGAGCAGTACTTC. Encoded protein: CASSLVAGGLYEQYF.

This clone was seen only once. The V gene is TRBV9, the J gene TRBJ1-1; D unresolved. The germline V and J ends were trimmed by 4 bases and 6 bases, with 10 bases remaining between them. Germline CDR1 is SGDLS and CDR2 is YYNGEE. This CDR3 region has 12 residues. This chain's CDR3 is CASSPAGAEAFF. CDR3 coding DNA: TGTGCCAGCAGCCCCGCCGGGGCTGAAGCTTTCTTT.

The rearrangement joins TRBV28 to TRBJ2-2; 7 bases align to TRBD1. Trimming removed 7 bases from V and 2 bases from J; junction bases left unmatched: 10. The CDR3 runs 16 residues. Germline V gene sequence: CDR1 MDHEN, CDR2 SYDVKM. The chain's CDR3 is CASNHRDSLNTGELFF. The CDR3 DNA sequence: TGTGCCAGCAACCACCGGGACAGTTTAAACACCGGGGAGCTGTTTTTT.